This is a list of T cell receptor beta chains from one sample in a study of OX40 agonist ivuxolimab in advanced cancers. TCRdb's copy holds only in-frame clones and misses some; the assay was immunoSEQ multiplex PCR. This sample has about 78,000 clones, with 84% found just once. The source was CD4+ or CD8+ T cells sorted from blood, collected in a trial of the OX40 agonist ivuxolimab. The source is an adult with an advanced solid tumor such as melanoma, head and neck, liver or kidney cancer. Both conserved end residues are part of each CDR3. The D gene is left open where the match is weak. Only part of the rows carry a size: once, few, many, or a class if the clone is expanded.

CDR3 length	D gene	clone size	V gene	J gene	CDR3 protein
14	TRBD1	.	TRBV7-9	TRBJ1-2	CASSYFGQAYGYTF
14	TRBD1	.	TRBV27	TRBJ1-1	CASSASFRGLGAFF
20	.	.	TRBV10-1	TRBJ2-7	CASSESGGWSFQWLTYEQYF
16	TRBD2	.	TRBV30	TRBJ2-3	CAWSAGLAGSTHTQYF
14	TRBD2	.	TRBV14	TRBJ2-7	CASSRLAAAYEQYF
15	TRBD1	.	TRBV6-1	TRBJ2-7	CASRPGTGDSYEQYF
15	.	.	TRBV7-9	TRBJ2-7	CASRSNSHGAYEQYF
16	.	.	TRBV11-2	TRBJ1-3	CASSSQAQSSKNTIYF
14	.	few	TRBV27	TRBJ1-2	CASRASGGDYGYTF
14	.	.	TRBV7-8	TRBJ2-7	CASSLEHLQGGQYF
14	.	few	TRBV7-2	TRBJ1-1	CASSPTTGNTEAFF
15	TRBD1	.	TRBV19	TRBJ2-5	CASSILGQGGETQYF
16	TRBD1	.	TRBV16	TRBJ1-4	CASSPRTGGIGEKLFF
17	.	.	TRBV7-3	TRBJ2-6	CASSLTGTPSGANVLTF
16	.	.	TRBV7-5	TRBJ2-3	CASSLDGGTVTDTQYF
15	.	.	TRBV4-2	TRBJ2-3	CASSPQGRGTDTQYF
13	TRBD1	.	TRBV6-5	TRBJ1-1	CASSKNTGGKAFF
15	TRBD1	.	TRBV2	TRBJ1-5	CASSMGQGRSQPQHF
14	TRBD2	.	TRBV13	TRBJ2-3	CASSLSGTADTQYF
16	.	.	TRBV27	TRBJ1-2	CASRTVRGQYNYGYTF
12	.	.	TRBV18	TRBJ2-5	CASSIGQETQYF
14	TRBD1	once	TRBV27	TRBJ1-1	CASSKTGRVTEAFF
13	.	.	TRBV7-3	TRBJ2-1	CASSSLQLDEQFF
18	.	.	TRBV4-3	TRBJ2-6	CASSQVGKLSSGANVLTF
14	.	.	TRBV30	TRBJ2-7	CAWSAGGDSYEQYF
15	.	.	TRBV4-2	TRBJ1-2	CASSQGTAEVDGYTF
16	TRBD2	.	TRBV7-3	TRBJ2-1	CASSAKGTSGKNEQFF
13	.	.	TRBV7-9	TRBJ2-1	CASTLSGMGGQFF
11	.	.	TRBV2	TRBJ2-1	CASMVLNEQFF
13	TRBD1	few	TRBV29-1	TRBJ1-1	CSATGTERSEAFF
18	TRBD2	.	TRBV4-3	TRBJ2-1	CASSQEWTSGRVWYEQFF
14	.	.	TRBV7-9	TRBJ2-7	CASSFGDRRYEQYF
13	.	.	TRBV5-1	TRBJ2-1	CASSKGQGYEQFF
15	.	.	TRBV11-2	TRBJ2-7	CASSLSQGWKSEQYF
14	TRBD1	.	TRBV13	TRBJ1-2	CASSFGTGGYGYTF
14	.	.	TRBV18	TRBJ1-1	CASSRAGSNTEAFF
14	.	.	TRBV4-3	TRBJ2-2	CASSQGGIAGELFF
16	TRBD1	.	TRBV11-3	TRBJ2-2	CASSAHGTGSAGELFF
13	.	.	TRBV5-4	TRBJ2-1	CASSPSLRREQFF
17	.	.	TRBV5-6	TRBJ1-1	CASSLAGRGGRDTEAFF
13	.	.	TRBV11-2	TRBJ1-2	CASSLAQGRGYTF
12	.	.	TRBV5-1	TRBJ2-1	CASSGQVKGQFF
14	.	.	TRBV30	TRBJ1-3	CAWKYTSSGNTIYF
15	.	.	TRBV7-9	TRBJ1-6	CASSLASSYNSPLHF
14	TRBD1	.	TRBV2	TRBJ1-2	CASSEATGGYGYTF
16	.	.	TRBV28	TRBJ2-4	CASSLSGSGTKNIQYF
13	.	.	TRBV21-1	TRBJ2-1	CASSPGHPYRQFF
18	.	.	TRBV19	TRBJ2-7	CASSIKYRGAGESYEQYF
14	.	once	TRBV6-6	TRBJ2-7	CATTSWGVTYEQYF
17	.	.	TRBV5-1	TRBJ2-3	CASSLDWTARSTDTQYF
12	.	.	TRBV7-2	TRBJ2-1	CAGSGGGDEQFF